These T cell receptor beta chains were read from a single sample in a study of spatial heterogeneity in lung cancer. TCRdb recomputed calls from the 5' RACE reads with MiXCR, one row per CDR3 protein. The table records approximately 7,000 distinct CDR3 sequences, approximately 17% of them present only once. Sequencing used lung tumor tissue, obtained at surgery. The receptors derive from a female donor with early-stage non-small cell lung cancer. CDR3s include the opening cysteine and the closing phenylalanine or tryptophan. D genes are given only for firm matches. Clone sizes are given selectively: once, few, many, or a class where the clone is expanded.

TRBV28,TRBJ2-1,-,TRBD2,TGTGCCAGCAGCCTGGGGGGGGATGGCAATGAGCAGTTCTTC,CASSLGGDGNEQFF
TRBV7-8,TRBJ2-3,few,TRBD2,TGTGCCAGCAGGCATGGCGGGACTAGTAGTTCGAGAAGATACACAGATACGCAGTATTTT,CASRHGGTSSSRRYTDTQYF
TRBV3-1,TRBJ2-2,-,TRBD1,TGTGCCAGCCGAGGACAGGGGGCCGACACCGGGGAGCTGTTTTTT,CASRGQGADTGELFF
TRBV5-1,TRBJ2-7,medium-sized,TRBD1,TGCGCCAGCAGCTCGACAGGGGGCTACGAGCAGTACTTC,CASSSTGGYEQYF
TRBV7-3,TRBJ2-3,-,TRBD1,TGTGCCAGCAGCGTCCGCGGGACAGGGGGCGCAGATACGCAGTATTTT,CASSVRGTGGADTQYF
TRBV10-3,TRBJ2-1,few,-,TGTGCCATCAGTGATGGACGGGGCGAGCAGTTCTTC,CAISDGRGEQFF
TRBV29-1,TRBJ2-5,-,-,TGCAGCGCTGGACTCTTACAAGAGACCCAGTACTTC,CSAGLLQETQYF
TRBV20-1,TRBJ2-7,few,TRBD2,TGCAGTGCTAGAGATAGGGCAGGAGCGGGGCGGTCCTACGAGCAGTACTTC,CSARDRAGAGRSYEQYF
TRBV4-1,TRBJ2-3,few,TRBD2,TGCGCCAGCAGCCAGGGACTAGGTGACACAGATACGCAGTATTTT,CASSQGLGDTDTQYF
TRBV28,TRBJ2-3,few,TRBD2,TGTGCCAGCAGTTTAGGCGGGGGGAGCACAGATACGCAGTATTTT,CASSLGGGSTDTQYF
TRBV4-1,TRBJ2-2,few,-,TGCGCCAGCAGCCAAGAGGCACAGATGAACACCGGGGAGCTGTTTTTT,CASSQEAQMNTGELFF
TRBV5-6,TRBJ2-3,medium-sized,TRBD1,TGTGCCAGCAACAGGGGTACAGATACGCAGTATTTT,CASNRGTDTQYF
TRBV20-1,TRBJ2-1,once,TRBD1,TGCAGTGCTAGAACGTTCCGGGACAGCCCGACGAGCTCCTACAATGAGCAGTTCTTC,CSARTFRDSPTSSYNEQFF
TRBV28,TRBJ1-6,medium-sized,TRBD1,TGTGCCAGCAGGATGGACAGGGGGAAGAGCTCCTATAATTCACCCCTCCACTTT,CASRMDRGKSSYNSPLHF
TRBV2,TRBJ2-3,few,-,TGTGCCAGCAGTGAAACTAGCTGGGCAGATACGCAGTATTTT,CASSETSWADTQYF
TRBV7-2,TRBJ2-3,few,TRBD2,TGTGCCAGCAGCTGGGCGGGGGGGACCACAAGCACAGATACGCAGTATTTT,CASSWAGGTTSTDTQYF
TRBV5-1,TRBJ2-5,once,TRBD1,TGCGCCAGCAGCTATACAGGGGGCTGGGAGACCCAGTACTTC,CASSYTGGWETQYF
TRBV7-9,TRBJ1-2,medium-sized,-,TGTGCCAGCAGCTTAGCGCTTGCTAACTATGGCTACACCTTC,CASSLALANYGYTF
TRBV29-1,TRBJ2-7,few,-,TGCAGCGTTGGGGAGGGGGGACCTTCGTACGAGCAGTACTTC,CSVGEGGPSYEQYF
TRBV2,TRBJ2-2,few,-,TGTGCCAGCAGTTCCGGCACCGGGGAGCTGTTTTTT,CASSSGTGELFF
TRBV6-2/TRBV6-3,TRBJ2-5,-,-,TGTGCCAGCAGTTATAATGAGGGGCTGGAGACCCAGTACTTC,CASSYNEGLETQYF
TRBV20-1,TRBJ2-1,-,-,TGCAGTGCTAGCCCCGGGACAAGTGGTAATGAGCAGTTCTTC,CSASPGTSGNEQFF